This T cell receptor beta chain was observed in a study of OX40 agonist ivuxolimab in advanced cancers. Study details: Every patient in dose escalation had hepatocellular carcinoma, melanoma, renal cell or head and neck cancer. Partial responses were observed in three patients, of whom one had hepatocellular carcinoma and two had cutaneous melanoma.

In regard to this clone: As yet, its antigen is unknown.

Sequencing was performed with immunoSEQ multiplex PCR; in TCRdb, only in-frame clones are kept and a portion is missing. Of about 69,000 clones listed, approximately 91% are singletons. Study observations and caveats: Relative to CD4+, CD8+ T cells held more expanded clones on average.

The germline V gene has CDR1 WSHSY and CDR2 SAAADI. Trimming cost V 7 bases and J 0 bases, with 8 bases left between them. The CDR3 is made up of 13 amino acids. The sampling schedule covered blood at baseline, cycle 4 day 1, and cycle 7 day 1. Sequenced material: CD4+ or CD8+ T cells sorted from blood, taken in a trial of the OX40 agonist ivuxolimab. This clonotype was obtained from an adult with an advanced solid tumor such as melanoma, head and neck, liver or kidney cancer. This chain uses TRBV10-2 with TRBJ2-3; D unclear. As DNA, the CDR3 is TGCGCCAGCAACTTTCAGAGCACAGATACGCAGTATTTT. The encoded protein is CASNFQSTDTQYF.